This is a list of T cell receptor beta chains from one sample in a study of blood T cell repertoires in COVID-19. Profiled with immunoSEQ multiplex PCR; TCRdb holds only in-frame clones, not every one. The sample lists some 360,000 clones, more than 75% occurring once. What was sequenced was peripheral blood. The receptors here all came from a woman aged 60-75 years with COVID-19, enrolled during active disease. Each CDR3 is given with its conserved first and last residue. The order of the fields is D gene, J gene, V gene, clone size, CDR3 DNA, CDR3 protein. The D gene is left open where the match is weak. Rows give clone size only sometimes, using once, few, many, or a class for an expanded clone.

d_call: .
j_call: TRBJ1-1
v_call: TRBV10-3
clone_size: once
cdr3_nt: TGTGCCATCAGTACAAGTAACACTGAAGCTTTCTTT
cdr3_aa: CAISTSNTEAFF

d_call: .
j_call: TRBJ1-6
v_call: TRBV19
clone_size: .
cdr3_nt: TGTGCCAGTAACCTCCTGTGGTCCGCTCAACAATTT
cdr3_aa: CASNLLWSAQQF

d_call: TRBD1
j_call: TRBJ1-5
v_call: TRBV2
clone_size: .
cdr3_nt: TGTGCCAGCAGATCGGGACAGGGGGTCATTCAGCCCCAGCATTTT
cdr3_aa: CASRSGQGVIQPQHF

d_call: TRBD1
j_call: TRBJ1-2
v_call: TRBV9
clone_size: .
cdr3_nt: TGTGCCAGCAGCCCTCGGACAGGGGGGGTTGGGAACTATGGCTACACCTTC
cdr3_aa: CASSPRTGGVGNYGYTF

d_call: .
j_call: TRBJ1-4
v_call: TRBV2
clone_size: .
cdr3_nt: TGTGCCAACACAGCAGCAACTAATGAAAAACTGTTTTTT
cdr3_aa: CANTAATNEKLFF

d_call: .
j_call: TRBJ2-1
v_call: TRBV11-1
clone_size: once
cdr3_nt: TGTGCCAGCAGCTTAGAGGGGGGGGCATACAATGAGCAGTTCTTC
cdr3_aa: CASSLEGGAYNEQFF

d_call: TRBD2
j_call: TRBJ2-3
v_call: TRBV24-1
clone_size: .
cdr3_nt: TGTGCCACCAGTGACTGGACTAGCGGGGGAGGAGATACGCAGTATTTT
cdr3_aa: CATSDWTSGGGDTQYF

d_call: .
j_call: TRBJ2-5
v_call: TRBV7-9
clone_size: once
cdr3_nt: TGTGCCAGCAGCTCCCAGGGCAGGGAACAAGAGACCCAGTACTTC
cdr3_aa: CASSSQGREQETQYF

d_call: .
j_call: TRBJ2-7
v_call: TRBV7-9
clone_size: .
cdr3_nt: TGTGCCAGCAGCTTAGCGTACGAGAGAAGAAACGAGCAGTACTTC
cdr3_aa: CASSLAYERRNEQYF

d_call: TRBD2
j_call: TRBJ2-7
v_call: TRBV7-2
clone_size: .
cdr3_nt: TGTGCCAGCAGCCCCCTCCCCAGCGGGGGGAGCGAGCAGTACTTC
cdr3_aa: CASSPLPSGGSEQYF

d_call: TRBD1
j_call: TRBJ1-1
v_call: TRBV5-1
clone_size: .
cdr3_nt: TGCGCCAGCAGTCCAGGGACAGGGGGAAACACTGAAGCTTTCTTT
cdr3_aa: CASSPGTGGNTEAFF

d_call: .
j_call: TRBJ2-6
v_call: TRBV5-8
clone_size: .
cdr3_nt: TGTGCCAGCAGCTTGGGTGGGGGACACCCCGGGGGGAACGTCCTGACTTTC
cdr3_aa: CASSLGGGHPGGNVLTF

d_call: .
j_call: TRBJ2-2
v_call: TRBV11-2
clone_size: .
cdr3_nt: TGTGCCAGCAGCTTATCATCCAGGTCCACCGGGGAGCTGTTTTTT
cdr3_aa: CASSLSSRSTGELFF

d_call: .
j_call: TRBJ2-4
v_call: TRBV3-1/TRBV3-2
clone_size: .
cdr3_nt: TGTGCCAGCAGCCAAGCGGGTTTTAGCATTCAGTACTTC
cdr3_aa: CASSQAGFSIQYF

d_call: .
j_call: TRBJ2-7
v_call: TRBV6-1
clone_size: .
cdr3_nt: TGTGCCAGCAGTGAAGGAGCGGGACAACACTACGAGCAGTACTTC
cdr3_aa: CASSEGAGQHYEQYF

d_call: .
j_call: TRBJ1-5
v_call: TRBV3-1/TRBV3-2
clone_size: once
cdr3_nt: TGTGCCAGCAGTCAGAACAATCAGCCCCAGCATTTT
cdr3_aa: CASSQNNQPQHF

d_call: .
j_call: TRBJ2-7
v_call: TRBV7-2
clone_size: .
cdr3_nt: TGTGCCAGCAGCTTAGAATTAGTTGAGTACTACGAGCAGTACTTC
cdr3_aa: CASSLELVEYYEQYF

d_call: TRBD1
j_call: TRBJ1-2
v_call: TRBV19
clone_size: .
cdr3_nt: TGTGCCAGTAGTGACCGGGACAGGGGGGTATGGGGCTACACCTTC
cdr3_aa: CASSDRDRGVWGYTF

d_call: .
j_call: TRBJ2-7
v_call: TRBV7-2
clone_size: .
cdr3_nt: TGTGCCAGCAGCTTGGGTAAGGACACTTTCAGCTACGAGCAGTACTTC
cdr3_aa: CASSLGKDTFSYEQYF

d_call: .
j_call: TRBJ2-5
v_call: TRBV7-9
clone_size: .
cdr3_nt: TGTGCCAGCAGCTTAGCCGGAGAGACCCAGTACTTC
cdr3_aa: CASSLAGETQYF

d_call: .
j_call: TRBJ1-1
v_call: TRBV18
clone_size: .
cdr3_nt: TGTGCCAGCTCACCATACTACGGGACAAATGTAGGTGATAGCACTGAAGCTTTCTTT
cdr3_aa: CASSPYYGTNVGDSTEAFF

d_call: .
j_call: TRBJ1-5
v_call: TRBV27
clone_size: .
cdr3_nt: TGTGCCAGCAGTCGTGAGGGCAAACCTAATCAGCCCCAGCATTTT
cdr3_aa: CASSREGKPNQPQHF

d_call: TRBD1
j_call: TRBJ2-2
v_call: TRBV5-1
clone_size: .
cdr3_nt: TGCGCCAGCAGCCTGATGGACAGGGGCACCGGGGAGCTGTTTTTT
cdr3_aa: CASSLMDRGTGELFF

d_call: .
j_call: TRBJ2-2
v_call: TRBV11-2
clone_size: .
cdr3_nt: TGTGCCAGCAGCTTAGACGGGGGGCCTGGCGGGGAGCTGTTTTTT
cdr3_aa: CASSLDGGPGGELFF

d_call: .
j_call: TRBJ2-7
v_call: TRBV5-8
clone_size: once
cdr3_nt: TGTGCCACAATAGGGGGGGGTGCGTCTGACGAGCAGTACTTC
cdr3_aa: CATIGGGASDEQYF

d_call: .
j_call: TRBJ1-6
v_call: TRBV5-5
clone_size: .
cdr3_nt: TGTGCCAGCAGCTTGTACTATGGGTTCAATTCACCCCTCCACTTT
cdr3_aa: CASSLYYGFNSPLHF

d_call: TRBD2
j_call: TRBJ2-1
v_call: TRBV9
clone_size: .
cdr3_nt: TGTGCCAGCAGCCTTAACGTAGCGGGGCCCAATGAGCAGTTCTTC
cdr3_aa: CASSLNVAGPNEQFF

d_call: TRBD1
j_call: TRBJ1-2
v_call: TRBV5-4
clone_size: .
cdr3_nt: TGTGCCAGCAGCAACCTGGACAGGAGCACTAACTATGGCTACACCTTC
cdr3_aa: CASSNLDRSTNYGYTF

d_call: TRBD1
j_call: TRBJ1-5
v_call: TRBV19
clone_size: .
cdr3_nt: TGTGCCAGTAGTATGAGGGGGGACAGGCGAAATCAGCCCCAGCATTTT
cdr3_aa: CASSMRGDRRNQPQHF

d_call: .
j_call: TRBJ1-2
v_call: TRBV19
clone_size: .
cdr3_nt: TGTGCCAGTAGCGATCCCCGGCGGGGTAAGCTGCGGGGCTACACCTTC
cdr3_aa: CASSDPRRGKLRGYTF

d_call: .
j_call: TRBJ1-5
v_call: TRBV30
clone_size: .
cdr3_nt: TGTGCCTGGAGTGTGGCCCAGTCTAGCAATCAGCCCCAGCATTTT
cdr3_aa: CAWSVAQSSNQPQHF

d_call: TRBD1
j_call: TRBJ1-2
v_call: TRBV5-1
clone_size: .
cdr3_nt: TGCGCCAGCAGCCCGGCGGGACAGGGGCTCTATGGCTACACCTTC
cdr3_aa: CASSPAGQGLYGYTF

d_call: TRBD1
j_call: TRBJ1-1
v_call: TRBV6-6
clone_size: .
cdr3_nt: TGTGCCAGCAGCTCCCGGGACAGCAGTGAAGCTTTCTTT
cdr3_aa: CASSSRDSSEAFF

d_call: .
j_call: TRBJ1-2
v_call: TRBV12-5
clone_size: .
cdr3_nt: TGTGCTAGTGGTGCCTCAGGGGCCACTAACTATGGCTACACCTTC
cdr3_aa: CASGASGATNYGYTF

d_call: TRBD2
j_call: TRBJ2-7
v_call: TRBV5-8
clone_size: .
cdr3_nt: TGTGCCAGCAGCTACAACACCGGGACTAGCGGAACCTACGAGCAGTACTTC
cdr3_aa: CASSYNTGTSGTYEQYF

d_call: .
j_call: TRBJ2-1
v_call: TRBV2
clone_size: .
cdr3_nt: TGTGCCAGCTCCTATTACAATGAGCAGTTCTTC
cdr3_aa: CASSYYNEQFF

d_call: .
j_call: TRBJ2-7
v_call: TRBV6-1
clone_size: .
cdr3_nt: TGTGCCAGCAGTGAAAACAGGGCCTACGAGCAGTACTTC
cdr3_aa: CASSENRAYEQYF

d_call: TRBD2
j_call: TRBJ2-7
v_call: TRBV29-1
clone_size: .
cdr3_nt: TGCAGCGTCGGGACTAGCGGGGGCCCCTACGAGCAGTACTTC
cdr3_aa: CSVGTSGGPYEQYF

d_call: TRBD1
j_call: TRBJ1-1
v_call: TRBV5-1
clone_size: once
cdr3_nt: TGCGCCAGCAGCTTAGACAGGGGGCTCGGTGGGACTGAAGCTTTCTTT
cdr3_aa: CASSLDRGLGGTEAFF

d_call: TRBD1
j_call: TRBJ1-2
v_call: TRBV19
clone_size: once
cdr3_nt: TGTGCCAGTAGTGTCGACCAGGGGGTCCGAGGCTACACCTTC
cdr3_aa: CASSVDQGVRGYTF

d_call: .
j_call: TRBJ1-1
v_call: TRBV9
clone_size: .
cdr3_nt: TGTGCCAGCAGCGTAGAGGAGATGAACACTGAAGCTTTCTTT
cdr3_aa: CASSVEEMNTEAFF

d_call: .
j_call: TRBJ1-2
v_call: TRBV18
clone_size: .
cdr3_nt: TGTGCCAGCTCACCAGTGGCAGGGCGTACTAACTATGGCTACACCTTC
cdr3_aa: CASSPVAGRTNYGYTF

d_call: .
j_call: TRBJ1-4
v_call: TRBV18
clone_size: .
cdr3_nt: TGTGCCAGCTCACCGACACGGGGGGTGTTAGAACTGTTTTTT
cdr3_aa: CASSPTRGVLELFF

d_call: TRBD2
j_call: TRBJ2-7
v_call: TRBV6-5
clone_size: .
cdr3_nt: TGTGCCAGCAGCCCAGAAGCGGGGGTCTACGAGCAGTACTTC
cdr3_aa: CASSPEAGVYEQYF

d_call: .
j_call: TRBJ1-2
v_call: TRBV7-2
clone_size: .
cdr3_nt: TGTGCCAGCAGCTTAGCACAGGGCCAACTCTATGGCTACACCTTC
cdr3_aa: CASSLAQGQLYGYTF

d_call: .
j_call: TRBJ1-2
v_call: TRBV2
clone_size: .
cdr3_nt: TGTGCCAGCAGTGAAGCGGGCCGGCTGCCTTATGGCTACACCTTC
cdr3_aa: CASSEAGRLPYGYTF

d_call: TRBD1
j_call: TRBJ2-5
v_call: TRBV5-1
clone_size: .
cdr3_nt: TGCGCCAGCAGCTTGGTGGGGACAGGGGCTCAAGAGACCCAGTACTTC
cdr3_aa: CASSLVGTGAQETQYF

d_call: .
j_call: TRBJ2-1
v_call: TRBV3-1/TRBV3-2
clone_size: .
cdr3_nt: TGTGCCAGCAGCCAAACAGCAGATCCATCCTACAATGAGCAGTTCTTC
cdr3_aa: CASSQTADPSYNEQFF

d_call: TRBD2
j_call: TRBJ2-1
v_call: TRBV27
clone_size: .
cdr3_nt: TGTGCCAGCAGACTAGCGGGGAAATACAATGAGCAGTTCTTC
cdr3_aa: CASRLAGKYNEQFF

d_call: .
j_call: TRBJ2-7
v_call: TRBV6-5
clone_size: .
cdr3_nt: TGTGCCAGCAGTTTGAGACTTTACTACGAGCAGTACTTC
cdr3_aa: CASSLRLYYEQYF